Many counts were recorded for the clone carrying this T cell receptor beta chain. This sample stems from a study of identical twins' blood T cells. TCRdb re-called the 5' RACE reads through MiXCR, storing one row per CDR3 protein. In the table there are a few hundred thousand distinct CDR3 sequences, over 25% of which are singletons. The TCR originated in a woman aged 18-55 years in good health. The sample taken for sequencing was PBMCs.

CDR3 sequence (DNA): TGCGCCAGCAGCCAAGATCTGACTATCCAAGAGACCCAGTACTTC. This codes for CASSQDLTIQETQYF. V gene TRBV4-3 combines with J gene TRBJ2-5; tentatively, D is TRBD2 (5 bases). Trimming took 0 bases from V and 1 from J, leaving 9 bases between them. Germline V lookup: CDR1 LGHNA, CDR2 YSLEER. CDR3 length equals 15 residues.